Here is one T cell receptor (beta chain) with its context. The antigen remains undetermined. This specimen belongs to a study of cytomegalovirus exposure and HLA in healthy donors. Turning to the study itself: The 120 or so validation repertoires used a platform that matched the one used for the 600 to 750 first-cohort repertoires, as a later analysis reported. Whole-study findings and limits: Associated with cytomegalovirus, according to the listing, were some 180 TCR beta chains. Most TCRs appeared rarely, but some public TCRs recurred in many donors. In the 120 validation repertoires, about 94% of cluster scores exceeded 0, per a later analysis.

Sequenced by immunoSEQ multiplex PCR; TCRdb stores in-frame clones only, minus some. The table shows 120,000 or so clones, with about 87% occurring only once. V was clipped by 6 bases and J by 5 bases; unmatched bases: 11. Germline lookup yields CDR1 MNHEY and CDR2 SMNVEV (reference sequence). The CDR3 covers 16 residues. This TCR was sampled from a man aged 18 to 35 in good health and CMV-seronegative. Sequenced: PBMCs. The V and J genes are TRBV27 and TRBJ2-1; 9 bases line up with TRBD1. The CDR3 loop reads CASRNTGTGHHNEQFF. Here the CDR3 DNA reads TGTGCCAGCAGAAATACCGGGACAGGGCATCACAATGAGCAGTTCTTC.